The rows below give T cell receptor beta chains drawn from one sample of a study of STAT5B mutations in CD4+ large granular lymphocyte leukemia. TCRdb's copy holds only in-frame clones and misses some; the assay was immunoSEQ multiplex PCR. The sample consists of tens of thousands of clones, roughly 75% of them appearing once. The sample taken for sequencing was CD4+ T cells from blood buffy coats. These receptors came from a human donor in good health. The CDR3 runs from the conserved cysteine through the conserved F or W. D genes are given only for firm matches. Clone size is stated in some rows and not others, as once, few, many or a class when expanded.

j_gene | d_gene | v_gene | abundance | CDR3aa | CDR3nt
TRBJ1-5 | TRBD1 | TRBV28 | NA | CASISTGSRSNQPQHF | TGTGCCAGTATATCGACAGGGAGCCGCTCCAATCAGCCCCAGCATTTT
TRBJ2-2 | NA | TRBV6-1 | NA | CASSGLRQNTGELFF | TGTGCCAGCAGTGGACTACGACAGAACACCGGGGAGCTGTTTTTT
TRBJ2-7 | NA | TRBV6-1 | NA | CASSAGRGFSYEQYF | TGTGCCAGCAGTGCGGGCAGGGGATTCTCCTACGAGCAGTACTTC
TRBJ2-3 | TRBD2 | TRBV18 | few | CASSREDSGNTDTQYF | TGTGCCAGCTCACGGGAGGATAGCGGGAACACAGATACGCAGTATTTT
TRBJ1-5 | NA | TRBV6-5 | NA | CASSKQNSNQPQHF | TGTGCCAGCAGTAAGCAGAATAGCAATCAGCCCCAGCATTTT
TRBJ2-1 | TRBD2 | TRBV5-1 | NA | CASSLVPAGTSGSNEQFF | TGCGCCAGCAGCTTAGTCCCAGCCGGGACTAGCGGGAGTAATGAGCAGTTCTTC
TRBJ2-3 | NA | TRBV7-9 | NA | CASSLAGVSTDTQYF | TGTGCCAGCAGCTTAGCGGGAGTGAGCACAGATACGCAGTATTTT
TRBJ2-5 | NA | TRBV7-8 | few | CASSSLGGGAGETQYF | TGTGCCAGCAGCTCACTAGGCGGCGGTGCCGGAGAGACCCAGTACTTC
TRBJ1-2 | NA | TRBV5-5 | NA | CASSSGQSYYGYTF | TGTGCCAGCAGCTCAGGACAGTCTTACTATGGCTACACCTTC
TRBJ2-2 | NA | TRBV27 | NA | CASSKSRTGELFF | TGTGCCAGCAGCAAGAGTCGCACCGGGGAGCTGTTTTTT
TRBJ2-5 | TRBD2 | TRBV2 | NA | CASSRRLAGFRGSETQYF | TGTGCCAGCAGTAGACGACTAGCGGGCTTTCGGGGATCAGAGACCCAGTACTTC
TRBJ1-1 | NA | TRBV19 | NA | CASGARGLGDTEAFF | TGTGCCTCCGGGGCCCGGGGTCTGGGGGACACTGAAGCTTTCTTT
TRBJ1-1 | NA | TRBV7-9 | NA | CASSPREAFF | TGTGCCAGCAGCCCCCGAGAAGCTTTCTTT
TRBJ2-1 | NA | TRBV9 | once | CASSAGRGRNEQFF | TGTGCCAGCAGCGCGGGCCGGGGCCGCAATGAGCAGTTCTTC
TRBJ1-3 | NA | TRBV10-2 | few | CASSVGAGNTIYF | TGCGCCAGCAGTGTTGGGGCTGGAAACACCATATATTTT
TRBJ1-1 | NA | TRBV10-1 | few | CASSESLGNTEAFF | TGCGCCAGCAGTGAGTCGCTGGGTAACACTGAAGCTTTCTTT
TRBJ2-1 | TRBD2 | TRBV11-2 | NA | CASRSIAGSHNEQFF | TGTGCCAGCAGGTCCATAGCGGGATCTCACAATGAGCAGTTCTTC
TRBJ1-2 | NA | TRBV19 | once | CASRVGSVDYTF | TGTGCCAGTAGAGTAGGGTCAGTGGACTACACCTTC